The 6 T cell receptor beta chains reported below all come from one sample, sequenced in a study of cytomegalovirus exposure and HLA in healthy donors. PCR involved 60 Vbeta and 13 Jbeta primers. The assay was immunoSEQ multiplex PCR, and TCRdb's table has in-frame clones only and misses some. The sample shows over 85,000 clones, about two thirds of them seen only once. The sequenced material came from PBMCs. Receptor source: a female donor in good health and CMV-seronegative.

This chain connects TRBV7-9 to TRBJ2-5; TRBD1 aligns across 7 bases. Per germline, CDR1 SEHNR and CDR2 FQNEAQ (reference sequence). The ends lost 5 bases at V and 0 bases at J; junction bases unmatched: 6. This CDR3 spans 15 amino acids. CDR3 in amino acids: CASSQSGQYQETQYF. CDR3 sequence (DNA): TGTGCCAGCAGCCAATCGGGACAGTACCAAGAGACCCAGTACTTC.

The chain carries TRBV6-1 and TRBJ2-7, with 7 nucleotides matching TRBD1. CDR1 is MNHNS and CDR2 is SASEGT in the germline V gene. The V segment lost 4 bases and the J segment 3 bases; nucleotides outside the gene matches: 6. This CDR3 contains 14 residues. The CDR3 sequence is CASSVRQGIYEQYF. CDR3 coding DNA: TGTGCCAGCAGTGTACGACAGGGAATCTACGAGCAGTACTTC.

J is TRBJ1-1 and V is TRBV6-5, with D possibly matching TRBD1 (6 bases). The V and J ends lost 6 bases and 0 bases respectively, with 14 bases between them. Germline V gene lookup returns CDR1 MNHEY and CDR2 SVGAGI. The CDR3 runs 15 residues. The CDR3 here is CASSSGQRMNTEAFF. Here the CDR3 DNA reads TGTGCCAGCAGCAGCGGACAGCGCATGAACACTGAAGCTTTCTTT.

V usage is TRBV4-3 and J usage is TRBJ2-2; D is ambiguous. This CDR3 region has 18 residues. CDR1 is LGHNA, CDR2 YSLEER, per germline. Trimming shortened V by 1 base and J by 0 bases, and 15 bases separated the two germline ends. CDR3 protein: CASSQGESRSANTGELFF. In DNA, the CDR3 is TGCGCCAGCAGCCAAGGAGAAAGTCGGAGCGCGAACACCGGGGAGCTGTTTTTT.

The CDR3 loop is CASSLNPGGQPQHF. As DNA, the CDR3 is TGTGCCAGCAGTTTAAACCCCGGGGGTCAGCCCCAGCATTTT. This chain links TRBV27 with TRBJ1-5; D is possibly TRBD1 (5 bases). The CDR3 is made up of 14 amino acids. V was trimmed by 2 bases and J by 6 bases, leaving 11 bases between them. Looked up from germline, CDR1 is MNHEY and CDR2 is SMNVEV (reference sequence).

The genes are TRBV14 and TRBJ2-6; TRBD2 matches 7 bases. CDR3 length: 17 residues. The V segment lost 4 bases and the J segment 1 base; nucleotides outside the gene matches: 7. Germline CDR1 SGHDN, CDR2 FVKESK. In nucleotides, the CDR3 is TGTGCCAGCAGCCCATATGTCGGGGGGTCTGGGGCCAACGTCCTGACTTTC. Translation gives CASSPYVGGSGANVLTF.